What follows are 20 T cell receptor beta chains derived from one specimen sequenced in a study of a mutant IDH1 vaccine in newly diagnosed glioma. These receptors have no identified antigens. TCRdb's copy holds only in-frame clones and misses some; the assay was immunoSEQ multiplex PCR. The repertoire holds over 50,000 clones, with over 75% as singletons. Time point reported: week 23, last vaccination. With topical imiquimod, each dose of the vaccine consisted of 300 ug of mutant IDH1 20-mer peptide. The sample in question was PBMCs, obtained from a glioma patient whose treatment included an IDH1 peptide vaccine. The receptors stem from a man between 18 and 29 years old with glioma.

The chain carries TRBV28 and TRBJ1-2; tentative D call: TRBD1 (5 bases). The CDR3 consists of 17 residues. V gave up 2 bases and J gave up 4 bases, with 20 bases separating them. CDR1 is MDHEN, CDR2 SYDVKM, per germline. This chain's CDR3 is CASSLVMQGTGVYGYTF. Here the CDR3 DNA reads TGTGCCAGCAGTTTAGTGATGCAGGGAACGGGGGTCTATGGCTACACCTTC.

The gene calls are TRBV7-9 and TRBJ1-2; D unclear. Germline V lookup: CDR1 SEHNR, CDR2 FQNEAQ (reference sequence). The CDR3 has 14 amino acids. V was trimmed by 0 bases and J by 2 bases, leaving 7 bases between them. The CDR3 DNA reads TGTGCCAGCAGCTTAGCGGTGCGGAACTATGGCTACACCTTC. Its translation: CASSLAVRNYGYTF.

Only a few counts were recorded for this clone. In DNA form, the CDR3 reads TGTGCCAGCAGCCAACTGTTGGCGGGGACTGAAGCTTTCTTT. Protein product: CASSQLLAGTEAFF. The chain links TRBV14 to TRBJ1-1; D gene uncertain. CDR3 length equals 14 residues. CDR1 is SGHDN and CDR2 is FVKESK in the germline V gene. The V end lost 2 bases, the J end lost 5 bases, and 12 bases lay between the germline ends.

The V and J genes are TRBV27 and TRBJ2-7; 8 nucleotides line up with TRBD1. Germline CDR1 reads MNHEY; CDR2 reads SMNVEV (reference sequence). Trimming at V came to 1 base and at J to 6 bases, leaving 2 bases not matched to a gene. This CDR3 is 13 amino acids long. CDR3 nucleotide sequence: TGTGCCAGCAGTTTATTACAGGGGGGCGAGCAGTACTTC. It yields the protein CASSLLQGGEQYF.

The chain employs TRBV2 and TRBJ2-7; D could derive from TRBD1 or TRBD2 (5 bases each). CDR1 and CDR2 from the germline V gene are SNHLY and FYNNEI. Trimming pared 2 bases from V and 2 bases from J, leaving 13 bases between. The CDR3 spans 15 residues. The CDR3 loop is CASSEWGTETYEQYF. The DNA of the CDR3 is TGTGCCAGCAGTGAATGGGGGACGGAGACCTACGAGCAGTACTTC.

The gene calls are TRBV18 and TRBJ2-1; D is ambiguous. This CDR3 has 14 residues. V shed 8 bases and J shed 5 bases, with 16 bases lying between them. CDR1 is KGHSH, CDR2 LQKENI, per germline. This CDR3 is CASGPRKADNEQFF. The CDR3 DNA reads as TGTGCCAGCGGACCCAGGAAGGCGGACAATGAGCAGTTCTTC.

The chain couples TRBV5-1 to TRBJ1-4; 7 positions agree with TRBD1. With V trimmed by 1 base and J by 7 bases, 1 base remained unmatched. The germline CDR1 and CDR2 sequences are SGHRS and YFSETQ. This CDR3 region has 13 residues. CDR3 sequence: CASSLTGVEKLFF. CDR3 sequence (DNA): TGCGCCAGCAGCTTGACAGGGGTTGAAAAACTGTTTTTT.

This clone was counted a few times. This rearrangement joins TRBV19 to TRBJ1-4, with TRBD1 identical over 7 bases. The germline gives CDR1 LNHDA, CDR2 SQIVND (reference sequence). This CDR3 has 13 amino acids. The ends lost 7 bases at V and 7 bases at J; junction bases unmatched: 6. The CDR3 sequence: CASKGDSREKLFF. DNA for the CDR3: TGTGCCAGTAAGGGGGACAGCCGTGAAAAACTGTTTTTT.

The CDR3, as DNA: TGTGCCAGCAGCGGACCATACGGTGGTGAGCAGTTCTTC. Its translation: CASSGPYGGEQFF. This chain joins TRBV7-9 and TRBJ2-1; D ambiguous. CDR3 length equals 13 residues. Germline V gives CDR1 SEHNR, CDR2 FQNEAQ (reference sequence). Trimming cost V 5 bases and J 9 bases, with 14 bases left between them.

The rearrangement links TRBV9 to TRBJ2-1; either TRBD1 or TRBD2 may supply D (5 bases each). Per the germline V gene, CDR1 is SGDLS and CDR2 is YYNGEE. With 0 bases removed from V and 1 base from J, the gap between germline ends came to 20 bases. This CDR3 contains 19 residues. The CDR3 sequence: CASSVAAGRIGWSYNEQFF. Written as DNA, the CDR3 is TGTGCCAGCAGCGTAGCGGCAGGGAGAATAGGGTGGTCCTACAATGAGCAGTTCTTC. Full variable domain (remainder filled in from reference TRBV9 and TRBJ2-1): DSGVTQTPKHLITATGQRVTLRCSPRSGDLSVYWYQQSLDQGLQFLIQYYNGEERAKGNILERFSAQQFPDLHSELNLSSLELGDSALYFCASSVAAGRIGWSYNEQFFGPGTRLTVL.

The chain carries TRBV6-5 and TRBJ1-6, with 7 bases aligning to TRBD1. The CDR3 contains 15 residues. The germline gives CDR1 MNHEY, CDR2 SVGAGI. V shed 5 bases, J shed 4 bases, and the junction held 5 bases outside the gene matches. In DNA, the CDR3 is TGTGCCAGCAGTCGTTCGACAGGGTATAATTCACCCCTCCACTTT. This translates into CASSRSTGYNSPLHF.

The chain combines TRBV7-9 with TRBJ2-1; the D gene is possibly TRBD1 (6 bases). Trimming left V 5 bases short and J 5 bases short, with 16 bases between. CDR3 length equals 15 residues. Per germline, CDR1 SEHNR and CDR2 FQNEAQ (reference sequence). CDR3 in amino acids: CASSPPPQGNNEQFF. As DNA, the CDR3 is TGTGCCAGCAGCCCCCCCCCACAGGGTAACAATGAGCAGTTCTTC.

The CDR3 nucleotides are TGTGCCAGCAGCTTAACCCTGGGCGGATACGAGCAGTACTTC. This gives the protein CASSLTLGGYEQYF. V usage is TRBV7-2 and J usage is TRBJ2-7; no clear D. The V end lost 2 bases, the J end lost 4 bases, and 12 bases lay between the germline ends. This CDR3 contains 14 residues. Germline V gives CDR1 SGHTA, CDR2 FQGNSA.

The rearrangement links TRBV5-6 to TRBJ2-7, with D unclear. This CDR3 is built from 12 residues. Trimming took 0 bases from V and 6 from J, leaving 7 bases between them. Germline lookup yields CDR1 SGHDT and CDR2 YYEEEE. The CDR3 DNA reads TGTGCCAGCAGCTTGGATCCCACCGAGCAGTACTTC. It codes for CASSLDPTEQYF.

This chain connects TRBV27 to TRBJ2-7, with unresolved D. The CDR3 sequence is 13 residues long. V gave up 5 bases and J gave up 1 base, with 9 bases separating them. Germline V lookup: CDR1 MNHEY, CDR2 SMNVEV (reference sequence). CDR3 in DNA: TGTGCCAGCAGTCTCACTGAGTCCTACGAGCAGTACTTC. As protein: CASSLTESYEQYF.

V gene TRBV29-1 combines with J gene TRBJ2-1, with a weak D call TRBD1 (5 bases). This CDR3 is built from 11 residues. CDR1 is SQVTM, CDR2 ANQGSEA, per germline. Trimming took 6 bases from V and 4 from J, leaving 7 bases between them. CDR3 DNA sequence: TGCAGCGTCCGACAGTACAATGAGCAGTTCTTC. Protein sequence: CSVRQYNEQFF.

J is TRBJ2-5 and V is TRBV5-1, with D hard to call. The germline V gene has CDR1 SGHRS and CDR2 YFSETQ. This CDR3 is built from 13 residues. The ends were cut back, 0 bases at V and 2 bases at J, with 5 bases in the middle. CDR3 loop: CASSLGVQETQYF. The CDR3 DNA sequence: TGCGCCAGCAGCTTGGGGGTACAAGAGACCCAGTACTTC.

This clone was detected only a few times. The CDR3 region has the DNA TGTGCCAGCAGCCAGGGGTTCGGGAACACTGAAGCTTTCTTT. This encodes CASSQGFGNTEAFF. The V call is TRBV5-5, the J call TRBJ1-1, with D tentatively TRBD1 (6 bases). This CDR3 has 14 amino acids. Trimming removed 4 bases at V and 1 base at J, with 11 bases between. Per germline, CDR1 SGHKS and CDR2 YYEKEE (reference sequence). The whole variable domain, remainder taken from reference TRBV5-5 and TRBJ1-1, is DAGVTQSPTHLIKTRGQQVTLRCSPISGHKSVSWYQQVLGQGPQFIFQYYEKEERGRGNFPDRFSARQFPNYSSELNVNALLLGDSALYLCASSQGFGNTEAFFGQGTRLTVV.

This chain connects TRBV11-2 to TRBJ1-4; TRBD1 is a possible D gene (5 bases). The CDR3 length is 15 residues. Germline CDR1 is SGHAT and CDR2 is FQNNGV. The V end lost 3 bases, the J end lost 5 bases, and 13 bases lay between the germline ends. Here the CDR3 reads CASSFWGRENEKLFF. The CDR3, as DNA: TGTGCCAGCAGCTTTTGGGGCAGGGAGAATGAAAAACTGTTTTTT.

This clone occurred a few times. V usage is TRBV5-1 and J usage is TRBJ1-2; D ambiguous. The CDR3 sequence is 13 residues long. Germline loops: CDR1 SGHRS, CDR2 YFSETQ. V lost 0 bases, J lost 4 bases, and 7 bases lay in between. For the CDR3, the DNA is TGCGCCAGCAGCTTGGGGCGGGTCTATGGCTACACCTTC. This translates into CASSLGRVYGYTF. Combining the CDR3 with reference TRBV5-1 and TRBJ1-2 gives the whole variable domain KAGVTQTPRYLIKTRGQQVTLSCSPISGHRSVSWYQQTPGQGLQFLFEYFSETQRNKGNFPGRFSGRQFSNSRSEMNVSTLELGDSALYLCASSLGRVYGYTFGSGTRLTVV.